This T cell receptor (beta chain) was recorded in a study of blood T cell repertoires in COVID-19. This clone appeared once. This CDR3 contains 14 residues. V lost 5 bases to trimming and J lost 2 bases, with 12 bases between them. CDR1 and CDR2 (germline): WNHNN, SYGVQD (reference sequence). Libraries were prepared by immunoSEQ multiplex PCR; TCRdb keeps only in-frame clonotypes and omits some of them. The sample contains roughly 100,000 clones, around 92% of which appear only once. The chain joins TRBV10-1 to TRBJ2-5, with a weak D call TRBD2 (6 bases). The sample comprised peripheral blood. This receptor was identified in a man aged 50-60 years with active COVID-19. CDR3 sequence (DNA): TGCGCCAGCAGTCCCTGGGACTCGCAAGAGACCCAGTACTTC. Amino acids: CASSPWDSQETQYF.